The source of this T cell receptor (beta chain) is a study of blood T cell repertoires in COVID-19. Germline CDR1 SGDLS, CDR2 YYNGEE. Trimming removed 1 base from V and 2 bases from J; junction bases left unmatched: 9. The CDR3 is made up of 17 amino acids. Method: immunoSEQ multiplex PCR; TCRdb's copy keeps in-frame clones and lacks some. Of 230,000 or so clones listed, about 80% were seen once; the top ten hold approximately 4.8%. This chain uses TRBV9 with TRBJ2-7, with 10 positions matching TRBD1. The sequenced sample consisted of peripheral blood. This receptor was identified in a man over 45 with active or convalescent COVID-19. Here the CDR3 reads CASSVYPGTGVAYEQYF. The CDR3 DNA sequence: TGTGCCAGCAGCGTATATCCGGGGACAGGGGTCGCCTACGAGCAGTACTTC. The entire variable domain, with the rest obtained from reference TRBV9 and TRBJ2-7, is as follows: DSGVTQTPKHLITATGQRVTLRCSPRSGDLSVYWYQQSLDQGLQFLIQYYNGEERAKGNILERFSAQQFPDLHSELNLSSLELGDSALYFCASSVYPGTGVAYEQYFGPGTRLTVT.